A selection of T cell receptor beta chains follows, all from one sample in a study of T cell repertoires in cytomegalovirus infection. These TCRs are of unknown antigen specificity. TCRdb reanalysed the reads using MiXCR and keeps one entry per CDR3 protein. The sample has 650,000 to 850,000 distinct CDR3 sequences, around 29% seen once. The source material was cultured CD8+ T cells from PBMCs, sampled from culture after CMV antigen stimulation. These TCRs come from a human donor in good health (CMV status not recorded). Some clones in this sample may be carry-over from other donors' samples. The CDR3 runs from the conserved cysteine through the conserved F or W. D genes are given only for firm matches. Some rows have no size entry. The others give once, few or many, or a class for an expanded clone.

few,NA,TRBV6-5,TRBJ1-4,CASSYGGSNEKLFF,TGTGCCAGCAGTTACGGGGGATCTAATGAAAAACTGTTTTTT
many,NA,TRBV7-3,TRBJ2-2,CASSLSGNKNTGELFF,TGTGCCAGCAGCTTATCTGGGAATAAGAACACCGGGGAGCTGTTTTTT
NA,TRBD2,TRBV9,TRBJ2-5,CASSVVPGGETQYF,TGTGCCAGCAGCGTAGTACCGGGGGGAGAGACCCAGTACTTC
few,NA,TRBV11-3,TRBJ1-3,CASSFRGGNTIYF,TGTGCCAGCAGCTTCAGAGGAGGAAACACCATATATTTT
many,NA,TRBV7-7,TRBJ2-3,CASSSGGRSTDTQYF,TGTGCTAGCAGCTCTGGAGGGCGAAGCACAGATACGCAGTATTTT
many,NA,TRBV7-2,TRBJ2-5,CASSLGYFTQETQYF,TGTGCCAGCAGCCTTGGGTATTTTACCCAAGAGACCCAGTACTTC
many,NA,TRBV7-2,TRBJ1-6,CASSQTTGRQDLSLHF,TGTGCCAGCAGCCAAACGACAGGACGTCAAGATCTGTCTCTCCACTTT
many,NA,TRBV7-6,TRBJ2-3,CASWGTDTQYF,TGTGCCAGCTGGGGAACAGATACGCAGTATTTT
NA,NA,TRBV9,TRBJ1-1,CASSPGGEVGAFF,TGTGCCAGCAGCCCCGGAGGGGAGGTGGGAGCTTTCTTT
few,NA,TRBV6-1,TRBJ1-5,CASSERARVSNQPQHF,TGTGCCAGCAGCGAAAGGGCCAGGGTTAGCAATCAGCCCCAGCATTTT
NA,TRBD2,TRBV4-3,TRBJ2-1,CASSQVVGGNFNEQFF,TGCGCCAGCAGCCAAGTCGTCGGGGGGAACTTCAATGAGCAGTTCTTC
NA,NA,TRBV6-6,TRBJ1-1,CASSYSMGYVNTEAFF,TGTGCCAGCAGTTACTCGATGGGGTATGTGAACACTGAAGCTTTCTTT
NA,NA,TRBV7-4,TRBJ1-3,CASSFDGGSVGNTIYF,TGTGCCAGCAGCTTCGACGGTGGTTCGGTTGGAAACACCATATATTTT
NA,NA,TRBV6-1,TRBJ2-5,CASRDWDRQETQYF,TGTGCCAGCAGGGATTGGGATCGCCAAGAGACCCAGTACTTC
NA,NA,TRBV27,TRBJ2-7,CASSSGAYYEQYF,TGTGCCAGCAGTTCGGGAGCTTACTACGAGCAGTACTTC
once,TRBD1,TRBV20-1,TRBJ1-5,CSALTGGGVSNRDQPQHF,TGCAGTGCCCTGACAGGGGGCGGGGTCTCCAATAGGGATCAGCCCCAGCATTTT
NA,NA,TRBV7-9,TRBJ2-5,CASRGHGGDFAPETQYF,TGTGCCAGCAGGGGACACGGGGGTGATTTCGCTCCAGAGACCCAGTACTTC
NA,NA,TRBV6-1,TRBJ2-1,CASSEDGPGGSSYNEQFF,TGTGCCAGCAGTGAAGACGGTCCGGGCGGTAGCTCCTACAATGAGCAGTTCTTC
medium-sized,TRBD1,TRBV7-6,TRBJ2-7,CASSSTGYEQYF,TGTGCCAGCAGCTCGACAGGGTACGAGCAGTACTTC
few,TRBD1,TRBV28,TRBJ1-2,CASRAYLGPDREGSYGYTF,TGTGCCAGCAGGGCTTACCTGGGGCCCGACAGGGAGGGCTCCTATGGCTACACCTTC
NA,TRBD2,TRBV7-6,TRBJ2-1,CASSLGAGGSNEQFF,TGTGCCAGCAGCTTAGGAGCGGGGGGGAGCAATGAGCAGTTCTTC
many,TRBD1,TRBV10-3,TRBJ2-7,CATMDRGVYEQYF,TGTGCCACCATGGACAGGGGTGTCTACGAGCAGTACTTC
NA,NA,TRBV14,TRBJ2-7,CASSQGGSGPSVIAYEQYF,TGTGCCAGCAGCCAAGGAGGAAGCGGGCCGAGCGTGATTGCCTACGAGCAGTACTTC
NA,NA,TRBV27,TRBJ2-7,CASSLGPRGEQYF,TGTGCCAGCAGTTTAGGACCCCGGGGCGAGCAGTACTTC
NA,NA,TRBV6-2/TRBV6-3,TRBJ1-1,CASSYEFTEAFF,TGTGCCAGCAGTTACGAGTTCACTGAAGCTTTCTTT
NA,TRBD1,TRBV7-9,TRBJ2-5,CASSLGTGVRETQYF,TGTGCCAGCAGCTTAGGGACAGGGGTGCGGGAGACCCAGTACTTC
few,NA,TRBV14,TRBJ1-1,CASSQESGTAAEAFF,TGTGCCAGCAGCCAAGAGTCCGGGACCGCGGCTGAAGCTTTCTTT
NA,NA,TRBV27,TRBJ2-7,CASSLMGQAGYEQYF,TGTGCCAGCAGTTTAATGGGGCAGGCGGGGTACGAGCAGTACTTC
NA,NA,TRBV7-9,TRBJ1-6,CASTLNSPLHF,TGTGCCAGCACCTTAAATTCACCCCTCCACTTT
NA,NA,TRBV3-1,TRBJ1-1,CASSSGRGTEAFF,TGTGCCAGCAGCTCCGGGAGAGGCACTGAAGCTTTCTTT
once,NA,TRBV10-3,TRBJ1-6,CAICRARESSYNSPLHF,TGTGCCATCTGCCGAGCCCGCGAGAGCTCCTATAATTCACCCCTCCACTTT
many,NA,TRBV7-6,TRBJ2-1,CASSLPSDSEQFF,TGTGCCAGCAGCTTGCCCTCGGACAGTGAGCAGTTCTTC
NA,NA,TRBV4-1,TRBJ1-4,CASSQAHATNEKLFF,TGCGCCAGCAGCCAAGCTCATGCAACTAATGAAAAACTGTTTTTT
NA,TRBD1,TRBV12-5,TRBJ2-5,CASGPRDRYQETQYF,TGTGCTAGTGGCCCAAGGGACAGGTACCAAGAGACCCAGTACTTC
many,NA,TRBV7-9,TRBJ2-1,CASSLVRDNEQFF,TGTGCCAGCAGCTTAGTTAGGGACAATGAGCAGTTCTTC
NA,TRBD2,TRBV9,TRBJ2-1,CASSVAPASGGQYNEQFF,TGTGCCAGCAGCGTAGCTCCGGCTAGCGGGGGGCAATACAATGAGCAGTTCTTC
few,TRBD2,TRBV7-2,TRBJ2-1,CASSLGGALAGGPDYNEQFF,TGTGCCAGCAGCTTAGGAGGGGCCCTAGCGGGGGGGCCGGATTACAATGAGCAGTTCTTC
few,TRBD1,TRBV6-1,TRBJ2-3,CASSRDRTGNTQYF,TGTGCCAGCAGCCGGGACAGGACCGGGAATACGCAGTATTTT
many,TRBD1,TRBV7-9,TRBJ1-2,CASSLGTQGAEGYTF,TGTGCCAGCAGCTTAGGCACACAGGGGGCGGAAGGCTACACCTTC
NA,NA,TRBV19,TRBJ2-3,CATLVRRGSTDTQYF,TGTGCCACTCTGGTTCGGAGGGGAAGCACAGATACGCAGTATTTT
NA,NA,TRBV9,TRBJ2-2,CASNWGAGELFF,TGTGCCAGCAATTGGGGGGCCGGGGAGCTGTTTTTT
NA,TRBD1,TRBV24-1,TRBJ2-1,CATSDLHTGVDEQFF,TGTGCCACCAGTGATCTGCACACAGGGGTGGATGAGCAGTTCTTC
many,NA,TRBV7-4,TRBJ1-6,CASSPQGIEEFIPLHF,TGTGCCAGCAGCCCTCAGGGCATCGAAGAGTTTATTCCCCTCCACTTT